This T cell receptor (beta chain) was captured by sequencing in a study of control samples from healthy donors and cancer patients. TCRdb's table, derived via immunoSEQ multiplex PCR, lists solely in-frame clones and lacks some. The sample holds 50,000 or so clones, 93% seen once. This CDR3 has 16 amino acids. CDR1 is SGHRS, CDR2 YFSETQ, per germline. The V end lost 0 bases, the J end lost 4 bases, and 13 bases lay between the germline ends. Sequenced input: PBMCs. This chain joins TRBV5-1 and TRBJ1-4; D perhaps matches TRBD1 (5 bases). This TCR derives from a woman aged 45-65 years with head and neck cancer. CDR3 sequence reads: CASSLAPGLDNEKLFF. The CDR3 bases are TGCGCCAGCAGCTTGGCTCCAGGGCTGGATAATGAAAAACTGTTTTTT.